This T cell receptor beta chain was sequenced in a study of T-cell memory formation after mild COVID-19. 5'RACE with constant-segment primers built TCRalpha and TCRbeta cDNA libraries with UMIs. TCRdb re-called the 5' RACE reads with MiXCR, one entry per CDR3 protein. The table has 300,000 to 400,000 distinct CDR3 sequences, roughly an eighth seen once. Study-level findings and limits: Mostly located in CM and EM were contracting CD4+ clones, with contracting CD8+ clones located in EMRA. The study found balanced CD4/CD8 in clones contracting day 15 to 85 and a CD4+ lean in later expanders.

As for this clonotype: Its antigen is currently unknown.

CDR1 and CDR2 from the germline V gene are DFQATT and SNEGSKA (reference sequence). The CDR3 consists of 14 residues. The V gene lost 1 base and the J gene lost 0 bases, with 7 bases spanning the gap. The chain has TRBV20-1 and TRBJ2-1; D is unclear. The sequenced sample was PBMCs or a T cell subset sorted from them (not recorded which). The clonotype comes from a man in his late teens or twenties who had mild COVID-19 (a few samples of this study predate the infection). Cell type and time point are not known. This CDR3 is CSARGPPSYNEQFF. For the CDR3, the DNA is TGCAGTGCTAGAGGGCCCCCCTCCTACAATGAGCAGTTCTTC.